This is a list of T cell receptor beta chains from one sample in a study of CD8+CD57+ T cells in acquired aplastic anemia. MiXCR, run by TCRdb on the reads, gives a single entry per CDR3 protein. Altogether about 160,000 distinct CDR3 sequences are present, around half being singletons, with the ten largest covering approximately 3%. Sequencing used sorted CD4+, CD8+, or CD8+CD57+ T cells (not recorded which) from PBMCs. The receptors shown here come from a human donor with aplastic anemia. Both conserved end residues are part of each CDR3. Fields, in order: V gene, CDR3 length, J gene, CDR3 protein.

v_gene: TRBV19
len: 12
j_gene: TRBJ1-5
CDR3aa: CASQTGSEPQHF

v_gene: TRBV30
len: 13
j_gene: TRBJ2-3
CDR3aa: CAWTRDRTDTQYF

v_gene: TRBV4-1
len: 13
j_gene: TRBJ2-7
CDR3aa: CASSQSSSYEQYF

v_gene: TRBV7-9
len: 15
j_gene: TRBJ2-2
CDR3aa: CASSLTPGGTGELFF

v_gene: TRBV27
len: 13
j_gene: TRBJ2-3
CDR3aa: CASSSGTGSTQYF

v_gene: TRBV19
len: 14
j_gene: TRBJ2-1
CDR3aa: CASSPDAVSNEQFF

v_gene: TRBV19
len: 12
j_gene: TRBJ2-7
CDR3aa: CATGTGIYEQYF

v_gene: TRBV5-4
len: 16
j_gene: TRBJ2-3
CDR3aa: CASSLGLAGMTDTQYF

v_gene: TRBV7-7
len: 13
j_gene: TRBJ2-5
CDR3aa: CASSLGLQETQYF

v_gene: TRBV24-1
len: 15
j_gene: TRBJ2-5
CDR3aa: CATSDPSGNGETQYF

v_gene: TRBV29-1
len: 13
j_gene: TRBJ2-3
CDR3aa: CSVDDYSTDTQYF

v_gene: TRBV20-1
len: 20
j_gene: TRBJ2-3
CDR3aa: CSARDRGLGTSGGLIDTQYF

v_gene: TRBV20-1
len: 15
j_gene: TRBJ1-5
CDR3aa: CSATQGALSNQPQHF

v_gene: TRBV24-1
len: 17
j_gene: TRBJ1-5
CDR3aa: CATRGAGPSYSNQPQHF

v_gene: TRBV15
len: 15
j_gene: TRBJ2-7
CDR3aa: CATSGPGTGGIEQYF

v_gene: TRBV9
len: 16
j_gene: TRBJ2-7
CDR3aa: CASSVGGGLFSYEQYF

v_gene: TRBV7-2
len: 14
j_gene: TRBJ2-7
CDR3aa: CASSLASSVYEQYF

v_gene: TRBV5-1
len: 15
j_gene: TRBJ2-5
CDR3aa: CASSLRGGSQETQYF

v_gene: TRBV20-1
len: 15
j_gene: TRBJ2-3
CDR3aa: CSATGGGGGGDTQYF

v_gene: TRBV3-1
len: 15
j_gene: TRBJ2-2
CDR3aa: CASSHSISAAGELFF

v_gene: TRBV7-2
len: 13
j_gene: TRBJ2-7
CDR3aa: CASGPPGGYEQYF

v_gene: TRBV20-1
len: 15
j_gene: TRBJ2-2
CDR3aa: CSARALAENTGELFF

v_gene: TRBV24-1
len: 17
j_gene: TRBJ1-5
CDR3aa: CATSASGPSYSNQPQHF

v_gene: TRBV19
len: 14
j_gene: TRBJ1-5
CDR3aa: CASSIRGYNQPQHF

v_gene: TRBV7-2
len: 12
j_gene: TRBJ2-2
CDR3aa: CASLRQGGELFF

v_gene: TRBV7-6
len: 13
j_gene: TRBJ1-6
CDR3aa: CASSSDVASPLHF

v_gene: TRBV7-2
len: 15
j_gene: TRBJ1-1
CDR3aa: CASSFFGTGLSEAFF